The clone carrying this T cell receptor beta chain was found many times. Antigen unknown. Genomic DNA served as template for TCR beta VDJ and CDR3 profiling. TCRdb re-called the reads with MiXCR, one entry per CDR3 protein. The repertoire consists of hundreds of thousands of distinct CDR3 sequences, with around 68% occurring once and the leading ten covering less than 4%. The record originates from a study of CD8+CD57+ T cells in acquired aplastic anemia. Study-wide results and caveats: Controls and patients did not differ significantly in CD8+ Simpson's diversity.

The CDR3 has 14 amino acids. The V end was cut by 2 bases, the J end by 3 bases, with 11 bases between. The germline gives CDR1 MNHEY, CDR2 SMNVEV (reference sequence). This chain joins TRBV27 and TRBJ2-7; D may be TRBD1 (5 bases). Sequenced material: sorted CD4+, CD8+, or CD8+CD57+ T cells (not recorded which) from PBMCs. The TCR originated in a human donor in good health, serving as a control. This chain's CDR3 is CASSLRTPFYEQYF. The CDR3 DNA sequence: TGTGCCAGCAGTTTAAGGACACCTTTCTACGAGCAGTACTTC.